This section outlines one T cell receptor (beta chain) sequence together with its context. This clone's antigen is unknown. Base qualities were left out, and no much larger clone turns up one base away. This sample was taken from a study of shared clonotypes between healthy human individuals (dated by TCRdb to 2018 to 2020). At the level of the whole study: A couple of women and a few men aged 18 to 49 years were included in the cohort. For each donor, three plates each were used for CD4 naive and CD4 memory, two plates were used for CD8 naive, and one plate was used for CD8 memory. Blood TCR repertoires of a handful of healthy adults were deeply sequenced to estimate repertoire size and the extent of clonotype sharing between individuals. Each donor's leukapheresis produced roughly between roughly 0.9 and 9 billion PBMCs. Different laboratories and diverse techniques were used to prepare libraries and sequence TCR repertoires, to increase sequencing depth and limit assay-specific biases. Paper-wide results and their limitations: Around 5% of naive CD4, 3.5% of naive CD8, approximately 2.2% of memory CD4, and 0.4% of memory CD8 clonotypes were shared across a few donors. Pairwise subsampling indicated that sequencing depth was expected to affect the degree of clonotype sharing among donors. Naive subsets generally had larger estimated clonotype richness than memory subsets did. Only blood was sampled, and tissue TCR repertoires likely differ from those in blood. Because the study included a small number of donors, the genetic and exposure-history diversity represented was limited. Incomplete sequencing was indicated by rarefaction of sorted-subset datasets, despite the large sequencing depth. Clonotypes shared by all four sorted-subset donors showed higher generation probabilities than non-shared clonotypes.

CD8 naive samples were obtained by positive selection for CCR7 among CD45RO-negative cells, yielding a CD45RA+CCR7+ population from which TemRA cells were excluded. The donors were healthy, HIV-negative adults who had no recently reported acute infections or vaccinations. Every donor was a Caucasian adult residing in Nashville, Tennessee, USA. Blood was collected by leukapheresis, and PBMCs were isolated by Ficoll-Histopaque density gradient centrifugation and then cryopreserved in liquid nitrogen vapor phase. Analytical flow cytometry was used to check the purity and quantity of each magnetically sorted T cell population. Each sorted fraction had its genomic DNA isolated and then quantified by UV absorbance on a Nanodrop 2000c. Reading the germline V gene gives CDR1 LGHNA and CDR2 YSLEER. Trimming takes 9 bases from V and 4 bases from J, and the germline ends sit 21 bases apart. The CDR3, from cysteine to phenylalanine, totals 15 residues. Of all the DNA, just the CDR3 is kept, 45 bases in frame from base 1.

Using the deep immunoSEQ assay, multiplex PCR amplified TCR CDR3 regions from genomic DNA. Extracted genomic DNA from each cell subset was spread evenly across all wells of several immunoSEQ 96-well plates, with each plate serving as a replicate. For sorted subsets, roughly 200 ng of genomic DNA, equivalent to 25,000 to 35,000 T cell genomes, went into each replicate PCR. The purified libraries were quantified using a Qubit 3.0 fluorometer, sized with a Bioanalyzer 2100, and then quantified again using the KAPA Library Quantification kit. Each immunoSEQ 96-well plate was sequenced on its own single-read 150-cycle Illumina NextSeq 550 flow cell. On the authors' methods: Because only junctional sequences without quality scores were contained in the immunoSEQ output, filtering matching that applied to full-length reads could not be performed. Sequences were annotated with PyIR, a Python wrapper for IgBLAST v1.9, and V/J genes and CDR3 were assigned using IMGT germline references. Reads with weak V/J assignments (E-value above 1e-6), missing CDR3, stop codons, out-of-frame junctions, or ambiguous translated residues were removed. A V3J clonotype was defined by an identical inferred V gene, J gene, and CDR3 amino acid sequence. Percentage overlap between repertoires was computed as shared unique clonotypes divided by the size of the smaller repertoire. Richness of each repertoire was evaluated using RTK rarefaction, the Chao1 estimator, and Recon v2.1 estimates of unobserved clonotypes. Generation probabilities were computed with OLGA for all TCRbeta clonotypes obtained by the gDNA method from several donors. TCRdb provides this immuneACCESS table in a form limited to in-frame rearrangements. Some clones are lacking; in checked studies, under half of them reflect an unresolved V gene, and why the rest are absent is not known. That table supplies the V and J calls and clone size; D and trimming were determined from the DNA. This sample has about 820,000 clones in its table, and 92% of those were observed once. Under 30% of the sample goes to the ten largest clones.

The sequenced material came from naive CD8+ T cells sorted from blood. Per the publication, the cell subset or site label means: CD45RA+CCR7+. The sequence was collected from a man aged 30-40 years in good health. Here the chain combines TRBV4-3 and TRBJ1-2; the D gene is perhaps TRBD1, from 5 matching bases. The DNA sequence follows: TGCGCCAGTTCGACGGAGCTTCTAGGGGCCTATGGCTACACCTTC. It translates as CASSTELLGAYGYTF.